This T cell receptor beta chain was sequenced in a study of CD8 T cell repertoires and HIV-1 epitope variants. A remark on this clone: The antigen is unknown.

Sequencing of TCR beta CDR3 used immunoSEQ survey depth. Method: immunoSEQ multiplex PCR; TCRdb's copy keeps in-frame clones and lacks some. This sample has some 100,000 clones, with roughly four fifths found just once. The germline V and J ends were trimmed by 1 base and 0 bases, with 10 bases remaining between them. Germline V gene lookup returns CDR1 SGDLS and CDR2 YYNGEE. The CDR3 spans 15 residues. The study, taken as a whole, reports: The TAALDMSHF plasma variant had no responses, unlike KF9 (about five clonotypes) and HW9 (one). Of fewer than 10 antigen-specific beta clonotypes, about six appeared to cross-react with escape variants.

This TCR was sampled from a male donor with HIV. The sample consisted of uncultured baseline CD8+ T cells from peripheral blood mononuclear cells (PBMCs). The chain joins TRBV9 to TRBJ1-2, with no clear D. CDR3 in DNA: TGTGCCAGCAGCGTAACAGCAGTCTCTAACTATGGCTACACCTTC. Protein: CASSVTAVSNYGYTF.